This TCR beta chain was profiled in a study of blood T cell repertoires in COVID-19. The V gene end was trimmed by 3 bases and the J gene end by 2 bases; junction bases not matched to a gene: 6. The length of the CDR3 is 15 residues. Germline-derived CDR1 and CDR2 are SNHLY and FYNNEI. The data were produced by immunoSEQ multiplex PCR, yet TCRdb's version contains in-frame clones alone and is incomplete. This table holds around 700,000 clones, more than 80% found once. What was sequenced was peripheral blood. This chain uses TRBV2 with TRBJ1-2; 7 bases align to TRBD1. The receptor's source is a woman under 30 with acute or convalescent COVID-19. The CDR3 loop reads CASSERQGGNYGYTF. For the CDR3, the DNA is TGTGCCAGCAGTGAGAGGCAGGGGGGCAACTATGGCTACACCTTC.